A selection of T cell receptor beta chains follows, all from one sample in a study of T cell responses to AZD1222 COVID-19 vaccine. Profiled with immunoSEQ multiplex PCR; TCRdb holds only in-frame clones, not every one. Among roughly 150,000 clones listed, roughly 91% were seen once. Sequenced material: peripheral blood, taken 28 days after the second AZD1222 dose. The origin of the receptors is an adult who received the AZD1222 COVID-19 vaccine. Both conserved end residues are trimmed from each CDR3.

>TRBV5-1
ASSLLGAVGNEKLF
>TRBV5-6
ASSQWANSPLH
>TRBV28
ASSLGGAGYGYT
>TRBV5-1
ASSLGPDRGLQPQH
>TRBV11-2
ASSVTTLEQF
>TRBV5-1
ASSFASGSTEQF
>TRBV6-4
ASSTGLAGHHEQY
>TRBV7-8
ASSLNRAARRRELF
>TRBV5-4
ASSTRTDANEKLF
>TRBV27
ASSLHWAGNYGYT
>TRBV7-8
ASSQNLNTEAF
>TRBV10-3
AISESRAGEKLF
>TRBV7-2
ASSSPAAIDRNYEQY
>TRBV18
ASSPRSQETQY
>TRBV6-6
ASTGQGYEKLF
>TRBV24-1
ATSDGTLPGYT
>TRBV29-1
SVDGGRSGNTIY
>TRBV28
ASSSLQAGYT
>TRBV5-1
ASSPPPRTDTQY
>TRBV28
AIESGTSAYEQY
>TRBV10-3
AIRDGQAKPSEQF
>TRBV6-5
ASSSGSFGSYEQY
>TRBV6-5
ASSQHAGDEAF
>TRBV10-3
AIKGQAGDETQY
>TRBV10-3
AISDNSRSEETQY
>TRBV5-4
ASSLVGGPEAF
>TRBV27
ASTPSGGRQETQY
>TRBV18
ASSPGTENTIY
>TRBV24-1
ATSDSGTGGFYEQY
>TRBV6-5
ASSYGADSTNEKLF
>TRBV1
TSSHPPRQGSDYGYT
>TRBV6-4
ATSQVAGGKGGGSYNEQF
>TRBV19
ASSIELTNEKLF
>TRBV7-7
ASSPGLAGFRQY
>TRBV18
ASSPLGGQGDEKLF
>TRBV5-1
ASSDPGGGAANEKLF
>TRBV3-1/TRBV3-2
ASSHPGPSGNTIY
>TRBV2
ASRPDSENQPQH
>TRBV7-6
ASSLMGGTNEKLF
>TRBV6-5
ASSYGRVDGYT
>TRBV19
ASSTLGQGNSPLH
>TRBV2
ASSEEAGPYGYT
>TRBV3-1/TRBV3-2
ASSQVGSGLYNEQF
>TRBV30
AWSVHGEGTQPQH
>TRBV28
ASRGAAMNTEAF
>TRBV5-1
ASSSGQGAYYGYT
>TRBV5-6
ASSLRRQTYNSPLH
>TRBV5-1
ASSLAGNTIY
>TRBV29-1
SGDAQGYT
>TRBV7-6
ASSLGQAGYGYT
>TRBV6-5
ASSYSSEGADQPQH